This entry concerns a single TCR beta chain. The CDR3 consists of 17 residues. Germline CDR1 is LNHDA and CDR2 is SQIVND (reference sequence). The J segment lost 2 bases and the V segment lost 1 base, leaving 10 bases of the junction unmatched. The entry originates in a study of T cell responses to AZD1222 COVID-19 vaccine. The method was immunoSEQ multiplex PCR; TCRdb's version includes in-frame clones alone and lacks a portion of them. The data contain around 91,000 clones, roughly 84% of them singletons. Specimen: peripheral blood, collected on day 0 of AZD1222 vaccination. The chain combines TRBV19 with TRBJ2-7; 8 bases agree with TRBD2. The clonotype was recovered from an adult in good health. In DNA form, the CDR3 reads TGTGCCAGTAGTATAGGGGGTAGCGGGAAGTTCCCCTACGAGCAGTACTTC. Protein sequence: CASSIGGSGKFPYEQYF.